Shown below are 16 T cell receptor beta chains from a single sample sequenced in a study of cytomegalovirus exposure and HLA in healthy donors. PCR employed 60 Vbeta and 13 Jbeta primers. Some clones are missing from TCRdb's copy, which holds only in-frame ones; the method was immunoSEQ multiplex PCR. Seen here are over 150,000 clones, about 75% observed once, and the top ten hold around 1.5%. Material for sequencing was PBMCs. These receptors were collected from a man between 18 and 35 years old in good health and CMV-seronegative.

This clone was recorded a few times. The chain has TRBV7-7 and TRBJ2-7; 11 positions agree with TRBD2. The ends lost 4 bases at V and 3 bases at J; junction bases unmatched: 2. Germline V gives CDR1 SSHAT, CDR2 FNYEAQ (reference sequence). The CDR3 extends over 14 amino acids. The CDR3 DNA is TGTGCCAGCAGCTCAGGGACTAGCGGCTACGAGCAGTACTTC. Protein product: CASSSGTSGYEQYF.

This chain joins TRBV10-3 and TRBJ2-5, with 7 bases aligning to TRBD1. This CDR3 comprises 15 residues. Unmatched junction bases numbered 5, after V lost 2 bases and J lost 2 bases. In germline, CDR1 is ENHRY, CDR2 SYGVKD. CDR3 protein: CAISEPGQRQETQYF. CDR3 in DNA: TGTGCCATCAGTGAGCCGGGACAGAGACAAGAGACCCAGTACTTC.

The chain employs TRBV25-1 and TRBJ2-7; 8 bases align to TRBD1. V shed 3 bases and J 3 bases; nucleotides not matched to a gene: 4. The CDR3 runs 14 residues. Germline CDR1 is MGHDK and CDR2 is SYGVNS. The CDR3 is CASSEHGQGYEQYF. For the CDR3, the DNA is TGTGCCAGCAGTGAGCACGGACAGGGCTACGAGCAGTACTTC.

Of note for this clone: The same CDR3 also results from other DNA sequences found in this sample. Here the CDR3 DNA reads TGTGCCAGCAGTTACCGAGTGAACACTGAAGCTTTCTTT. It specifies CASSYRVNTEAFF. The rearrangement links TRBV6-5 to TRBJ1-1; D unclear. From germline, CDR1 is MNHEY and CDR2 SVGAGI. V gave up 2 bases and J gave up 0 bases, with 4 bases separating them. The CDR3 sequence is 13 residues long.

In DNA form, the CDR3 reads TGTGCCACCTCGTTCTGGGGGGGGGACACTGAAGCTTTCTTT. It codes for CATSFWGGDTEAFF. This chain uses TRBV7-2 with TRBJ1-1; D is possibly TRBD1 (5 bases). The germline V and J ends were trimmed by 10 bases and 3 bases, with 18 bases remaining between them. Germline V CDR1 and CDR2: SGHTA, FQGNSA. The CDR3 consists of 14 residues.

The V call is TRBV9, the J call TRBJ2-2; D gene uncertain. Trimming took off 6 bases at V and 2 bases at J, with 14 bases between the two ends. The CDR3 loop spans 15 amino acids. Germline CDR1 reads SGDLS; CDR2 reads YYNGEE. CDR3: CASTHPGTNTGELFF. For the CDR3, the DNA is TGTGCCAGCACCCATCCAGGAACTAACACCGGGGAGCTGTTTTTT. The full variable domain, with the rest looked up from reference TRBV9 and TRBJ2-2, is DSGVTQTPKHLITATGQRVTLRCSPRSGDLSVYWYQQSLDQGLQFLIQYYNGEERAKGNILERFSAQQFPDLHSELNLSSLELGDSALYFCASTHPGTNTGELFFGEGSRLTVL.

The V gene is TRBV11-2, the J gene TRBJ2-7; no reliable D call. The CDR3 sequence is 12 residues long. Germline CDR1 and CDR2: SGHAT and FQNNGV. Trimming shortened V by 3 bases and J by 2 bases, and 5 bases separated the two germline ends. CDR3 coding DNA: TGTGCCAGCAGCTTCACAGCCTACGAGCAGTACTTC. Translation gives CASSFTAYEQYF.

The CDR3 region is CATSPSDPGNTIYF. The CDR3, as DNA: TGTGCCACCAGCCCGAGCGACCCTGGAAACACCATATATTTT. The V call is TRBV15, the J call TRBJ1-3; D remains unclear. V dropped 5 bases and J dropped 2 bases, with 10 bases sitting between them. Germline-derived CDR1 and CDR2 are LNHNV and YYDKDF (reference sequence). The CDR3 runs to 14 residues.

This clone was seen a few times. The chain's CDR3 is CASSYLVDRGDQPQHF. CDR3 DNA: TGTGCCAGCAGTTACCTTGTGGACAGGGGGGACCAGCCCCAGCATTTT. J is TRBJ1-5 and V is TRBV27, with 10 bases fitting TRBD1. The germline CDR1 and CDR2 sequences are MNHEY and SMNVEV (reference sequence). Trimming removed 4 bases from V and 7 bases from J; junction bases left unmatched: 10. The CDR3 runs to 16 residues.

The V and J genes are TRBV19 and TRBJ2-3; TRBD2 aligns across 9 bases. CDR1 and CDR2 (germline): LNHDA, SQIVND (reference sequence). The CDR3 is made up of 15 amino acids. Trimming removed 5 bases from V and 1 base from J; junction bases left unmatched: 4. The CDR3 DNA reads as TGTGCCAGTAGTCCGCGGACTAGCGGCACAGATACGCAGTATTTT. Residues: CASSPRTSGTDTQYF. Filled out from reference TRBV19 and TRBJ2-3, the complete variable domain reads DGGITQSPKYLFRKEGQNVTLSCEQNLNHDAMYWYRQDPGQGLRLIYYSQIVNDFQKGDIAEGYSVSREKKESFPLTVTSAQKNPTAFYLCASSPRTSGTDTQYFGPGTRLTVL.

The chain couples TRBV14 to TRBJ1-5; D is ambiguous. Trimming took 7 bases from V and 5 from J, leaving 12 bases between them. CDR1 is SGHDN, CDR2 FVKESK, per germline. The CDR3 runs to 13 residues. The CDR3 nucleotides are TGTGCCAGCACCCAGGAGGCGGATCAGCCCCAGCATTTT. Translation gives CASTQEADQPQHF.

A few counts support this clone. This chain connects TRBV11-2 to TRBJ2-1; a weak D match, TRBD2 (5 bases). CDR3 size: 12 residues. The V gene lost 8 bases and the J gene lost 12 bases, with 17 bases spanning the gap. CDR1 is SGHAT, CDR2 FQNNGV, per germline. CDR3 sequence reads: CASRTRSVRQFF. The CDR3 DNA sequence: TGTGCCAGCCGAACTAGAAGTGTTCGGCAGTTCTTC.

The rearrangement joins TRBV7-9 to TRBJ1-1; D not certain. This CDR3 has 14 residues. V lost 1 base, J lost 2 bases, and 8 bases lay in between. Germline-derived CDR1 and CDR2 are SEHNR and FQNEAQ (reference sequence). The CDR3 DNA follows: TGTGCCAGCAGCTTAGAGGCAGGTAACACTGAAGCTTTCTTT. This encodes CASSLEAGNTEAFF.

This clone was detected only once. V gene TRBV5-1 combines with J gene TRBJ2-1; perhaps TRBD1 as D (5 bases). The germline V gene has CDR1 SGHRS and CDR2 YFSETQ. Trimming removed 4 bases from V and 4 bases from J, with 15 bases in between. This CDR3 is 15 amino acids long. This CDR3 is CASSLRGSGYNEQFF. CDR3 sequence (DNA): TGCGCCAGCAGCCTTAGGGGCTCCGGGTACAATGAGCAGTTCTTC.

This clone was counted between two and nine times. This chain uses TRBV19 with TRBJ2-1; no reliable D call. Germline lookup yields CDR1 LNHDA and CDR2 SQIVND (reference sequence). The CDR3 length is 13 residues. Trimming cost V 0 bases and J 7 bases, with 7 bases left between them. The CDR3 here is CASSIDLLNEQFF. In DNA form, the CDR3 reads TGTGCCAGTAGTATAGATCTTCTTAATGAGCAGTTCTTC.

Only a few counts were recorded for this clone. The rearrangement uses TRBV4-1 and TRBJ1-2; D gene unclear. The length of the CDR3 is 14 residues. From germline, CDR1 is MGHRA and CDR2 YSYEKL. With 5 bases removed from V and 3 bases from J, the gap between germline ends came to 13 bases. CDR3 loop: CASSSIEAYYGYTF. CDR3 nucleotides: TGCGCCAGCAGCTCCATCGAGGCTTACTATGGCTACACCTTC.